This TCR beta chain was identified in a study of blood T cell repertoires in COVID-19. This CDR3 has 16 residues. The germline CDR1 and CDR2 sequences are LGHDT and YNNKEL (reference sequence). V lost 5 bases to trimming and J lost 4 bases, with 18 bases between them. Original data processing: By means of reference gene primer amplification, nucleated cell counts were estimated. Repertoires were generated with immunoSEQ multiplex PCR, while TCRdb's copy carries only in-frame clones and drops some. V and J calls and clone size are copied from that table; D and trimming were computed from the DNA. Among about 54,000 clones listed, under 90% were seen once.

The rearrangement links TRBV3-1 (or the pseudogene TRBV3-2) to TRBJ1-3; D remains ambiguous. The material sequenced was peripheral blood. The TCR originated in a man aged 35-49 years with active COVID-19. CDR3 bases: TGTGCCAGCAGCGGCCGTCGGGTATCTGGGGGAAACACCATATATTTT. Its translation is CASSGRRVSGGNTIYF.